The 24 T cell receptor beta chains below come from one sample, sequenced in a study of T cell changes during pregnancy in multiple sclerosis. The table came from immunoSEQ multiplex PCR; TCRdb's copy has only in-frame clones and leaves some out. This table has approximately 48,000 clones, 90% appearing once. This specimen consisted of CD8+ T cells from peripheral blood mononuclear cells, obtained before pregnancy. The receptors were sampled from a female donor with multiple sclerosis, enrolled in a pregnancy study.

The V gene is TRBV7-8, the J gene TRBJ1-1; TRBD1 agrees at 7 bases. J lost 0 bases, V lost 5 bases, and 6 bases had no gene match. This CDR3 spans 15 amino acids. Germline V gene lookup returns CDR1 SGHVS and CDR2 FQNEAQ. Here the CDR3 reads CASSPLQGMNTEAFF. The CDR3 nucleotides are TGTGCCAGCAGCCCCCTACAGGGGATGAACACTGAAGCTTTCTTT.

This chain joins TRBV30 and TRBJ2-2, with TRBD1 as a possible D gene (7 bases). V was shortened by 1 base and J by 6 bases, with 15 bases between the two germline ends. This CDR3 region has 15 residues. Germline V gene sequence: CDR1 GTSNPN, CDR2 SVGIG (reference sequence). The CDR3 region has the DNA TGTGCCTGGAGTGGGGGTGACAGGGACTCCGGGGAGCTGTTTTTT. Translation gives CAWSGGDRDSGELFF.

J is TRBJ1-1 and V is TRBV7-2, with a possible D match to TRBD1 (6 bases). This CDR3 contains 13 residues. Germline V lookup: CDR1 SGHTA, CDR2 FQGNSA. The V end lost 6 bases, the J end lost 6 bases, and 14 bases lay between the germline ends. This CDR3 reads CASRNTGSAEAFF. The CDR3 bases are TGTGCCAGCAGAAATACAGGGTCCGCTGAAGCTTTCTTT.

This chain uses TRBV27 with TRBJ2-1; 7 bases line up with TRBD2. The CDR3 spans 13 residues. Germline V gives CDR1 MNHEY, CDR2 SMNVEV (reference sequence). The V gene end was trimmed by 7 bases and the J gene end by 4 bases; junction bases not matched to a gene: 4. The CDR3 nucleotides read TGTGCCAGCACCGCCGGGGGGTACAATGAGCAGTTCTTC. Translated: CASTAGGYNEQFF.

V gene TRBV7-9 combines with J gene TRBJ1-1; D ambiguous. The germline CDR1 and CDR2 sequences are SEHNR and FQNEAQ (reference sequence). The CDR3 spans 12 residues. The V end lost 7 bases, the J end lost 1 base, and 7 bases lay between the germline ends. This CDR3 reads CASMWRNTEAFF. CDR3 sequence (DNA): TGTGCCAGCATGTGGAGGAACACTGAAGCTTTCTTT.

This chain connects TRBV6-5 to TRBJ2-3, with D unresolved. V lost 8 bases and J 4 bases, leaving 7 bases between the germline ends. Germline-derived CDR1 and CDR2 are MNHEY and SVGAGI. This CDR3 has 11 residues. CDR3 DNA sequence: TGTGCCAGCCATGAGGCAGATACGCAGTATTTT. It specifies CASHEADTQYF.

The chain joins TRBV29-1 to TRBJ1-2, with TRBD1 matching 8 bases. Per germline, CDR1 SQVTM and CDR2 ANQGSEA. CDR3 length: 18 residues. The V segment lost 0 bases and the J segment 1 base; nucleotides outside the gene matches: 13. The CDR3 protein is CSVEDPEGVTGVNYGYTF. CDR3 DNA: TGCAGCGTTGAAGATCCCGAGGGGGTGACAGGGGTTAACTATGGCTACACCTTC. The full variable domain, rest sourced from reference TRBV29-1 and TRBJ1-2, is SAVISQKPSRDICQRGTSLTIQCQVDSQVTMMFWYRQQPGQSLTLIATANQGSEATYESGFVIDKFPISRPNLTFSTLTVSNMSPEDSSIYLCSVEDPEGVTGVNYGYTFGSGTRLTVV.

This chain uses TRBV5-5 with TRBJ1-3; the D is unclear. The V end was cut by 1 base, the J end by 4 bases, with 15 bases between. CDR1 SGHKS and CDR2 YYEKEE come from the germline V gene (reference sequence). The CDR3 length is 16 residues. The CDR3 nucleotides read TGTGCCAGCAGCTTGCCGGGGATGACTGAGGGAAACACCATATATTTT. Translated: CASSLPGMTEGNTIYF.

The rearrangement links TRBV5-1 to TRBJ2-7; the match to TRBD1 covers 8 bases. This CDR3 has 16 residues. V trimming: 0 bases; J trimming: 1 base; junction bases outside the gene matches: 6. The germline gives CDR1 SGHRS, CDR2 YFSETQ. CDR3 bases: TGCGCCAGCAGCTTGGATGCTCAGGGGGCTTCCTACGAGCAGTACTTC. Its translation is CASSLDAQGASYEQYF.

This clone was detected a few times. The chain uses TRBV15 and TRBJ2-3, with TRBD2 identical over 8 bases. The CDR3 extends over 15 amino acids. The germline V gene encodes CDR1 LNHNV and CDR2 YYDKDF (reference sequence). The V and J ends lost 0 bases and 5 bases, in that order; junction bases with no gene match: 4. The CDR3 region has the DNA TGTGCCACCAGCAGAGACCGGGGGGGCCAAGATACGCAGTATTTT. The encoded protein is CATSRDRGGQDTQYF. The full variable domain, in which reference TRBV15 and TRBJ2-3 provide the parts outside the CDR3, is DAMVIQNPRYQVTQFGKPVTLSCSQTLNHNVMYWYQQKSSQAPKLLFHYYDKDFNNEADTPDNFQSRRPNTSFCFLDIRSPGLGDTAMYLCATSRDRGGQDTQYFGPGTRLTVL.

The rearrangement links TRBV5-3 to TRBJ1-2; D might be TRBD1 (6 bases). TRBV5-3 is labeled an ORF, and its function is uncertain. CDR3 length: 13 residues. The V end lost 7 bases, the J end lost 1 base, and 11 bases lay between the germline ends. This chain's CDR3 is CARGGQFNYGYTF. CDR3 DNA sequence: TGTGCCAGAGGGGGCCAGTTTAACTATGGCTACACCTTC.

This clone appeared once. The chain carries TRBV29-1 and TRBJ2-2, with TRBD1 as a possible D gene (6 bases). The CDR3 contains 14 residues. Germline assignment: CDR1 SQVTM and CDR2 ANQGSEA. V was pared by 7 bases and J by 2 bases, with 14 bases between. The CDR3 region is CSALRDINTGELFF. The CDR3, as DNA: TGCAGCGCGCTCCGGGACATTAACACCGGGGAGCTGTTTTTT.

The chain employs TRBV9 and TRBJ2-2; possibly TRBD2 for D (6 bases). CDR1 SGDLS and CDR2 YYNGEE come from the germline V gene. This CDR3 comprises 16 residues. V lost 0 bases to trimming and J lost 4 bases, with 13 bases between them. CDR3 region: CASSVVGTGSTGELFF. The DNA of the CDR3 is TGTGCCAGCAGCGTAGTGGGGACTGGCAGCACCGGGGAGCTGTTTTTT.

This clone has only a few counts. The CDR3 sequence is CASSDEANTEAFF. The CDR3, as DNA: TGTGCCAGCAGTGATGAGGCTAACACTGAAGCTTTCTTT. The chain carries TRBV6-1 and TRBJ1-1; D is uncertain. The germline V and J ends were trimmed by 3 bases and 2 bases, with 7 bases remaining between them. The CDR3 loop spans 13 amino acids. Germline CDR1 MNHNS, CDR2 SASEGT.

The chain uses TRBV6-5 and TRBJ1-4; D is possibly TRBD1 (5 bases). V lost 6 bases, J lost 7 bases, and 12 bases lay in between. The CDR3 is 13 amino acids. Germline CDR1 is MNHEY and CDR2 is SVGAGI. CDR3 sequence: CASRKGVGEKLFF. CDR3 bases: TGTGCCAGCAGAAAAGGGGTTGGTGAAAAACTGTTTTTT.

This chain links TRBV30 with TRBJ2-2; 8 bases line up with TRBD1. Germline values: CDR1 GTSNPN, CDR2 SVGIG (reference sequence). The CDR3 runs 15 residues. J gave up 3 bases and V 3 bases, and 6 bases lay outside the gene matches. CDR3 protein: CAWRQQGADTGELFF. CDR3 sequence (DNA): TGTGCCTGGAGGCAGCAGGGGGCCGACACCGGGGAGCTGTTTTTT.

The V gene is TRBV9, the J gene TRBJ2-5, with D perhaps TRBD1 (6 bases). There are 14 residues in the CDR3. Trimming stripped 2 bases from V and 2 bases from J, with 10 bases between. CDR1 and CDR2 (germline): SGDLS, YYNGEE. The CDR3 loop reads CASSVSRGQETQYF. CDR3 DNA sequence: TGTGCCAGCAGCGTCAGTAGGGGGCAAGAGACCCAGTACTTC.

This clone appeared a single time. This chain joins TRBV25-1 and TRBJ1-2, with 7 nucleotides matching TRBD1. The germline gives CDR1 MGHDK, CDR2 SYGVNS. With V trimmed by 3 bases and J by 8 bases, 12 bases remained unmatched. The CDR3 covers 15 residues. CDR3 protein: CASSDLIGGGPGYTF. The CDR3 DNA follows: TGTGCCAGCAGTGATTTAATAGGAGGGGGCCCGGGCTACACCTTC.

The rearrangement joins TRBV11-2 to TRBJ2-6; D may be TRBD2 (5 bases). The germline V and J ends were trimmed by 3 bases and 7 bases, with 13 bases remaining between them. Germline-derived CDR1 and CDR2 are SGHAT and FQNNGV. This CDR3 contains 15 residues. The CDR3 DNA reads TGTGCCAGCAGCTTTTGGCCCCCGGGAGCCAACGTCCTGACTTTC. It yields the protein CASSFWPPGANVLTF.

The gene calls are TRBV2 and TRBJ2-7, with D perhaps matching TRBD2 (5 bases). The CDR3 has 16 residues. Germline CDR1 reads SNHLY; CDR2 reads FYNNEI. V shed 3 bases and J shed 3 bases, with 18 bases lying between them. The CDR3 sequence is CASSDLLGQRLYEQYF. In DNA form, the CDR3 reads TGTGCCAGCAGTGATCTACTAGGGCAGCGGCTCTACGAGCAGTACTTC.

The V and J genes are TRBV7-2 and TRBJ2-7; D may be TRBD1 (5 bases). V was trimmed by 9 bases and J by 3 bases, leaving 15 bases between them. The germline V gene encodes CDR1 SGHTA and CDR2 FQGNSA. This CDR3 is built from 13 residues. The CDR3 loop is CASRVRGSYEQYF. DNA of the CDR3: TGTGCCAGTAGGGTTAGGGGCAGCTACGAGCAGTACTTC.

This clone has more than one count but fewer than ten. CDR3 bases: TGTGCCAGCAGCCAAGATACCCAGGCTAGCGGTAACACCGGGGAGCTGTTTTTT. It is translated as CASSQDTQASGNTGELFF. This sequence joins TRBV4-2 and TRBJ2-2, with 7 positions matching TRBD2. V shed 0 bases, J shed 2 bases, and the junction held 9 bases outside the gene matches. In germline, CDR1 is LGHNA, CDR2 YNFKEQ. CDR3 length: 18 amino acids.

The chain is built from TRBV4-3 and TRBJ1-2; possibly TRBD1 for D (5 bases). The CDR3 has 15 amino acids. V lost 1 base, J lost 6 bases, and 15 bases lay in between. Looked up from germline, CDR1 is LGHNA and CDR2 is YSLEER. The CDR3 sequence: CASSQGRGQVNGYTF. The CDR3 nucleotides are TGCGCCAGCAGCCAAGGGAGGGGCCAGGTTAATGGCTACACCTTC.

In DNA, the CDR3 is TGCAGCGTGGACAGGCAGACCCGCTCCTACAATGAGCAGTTCTTC. It encodes CSVDRQTRSYNEQFF. The genes are TRBV29-1 and TRBJ2-1; 7 bases map to TRBD1. V trimming: 6 bases; J trimming: 0 bases; junction bases outside the gene matches: 8. Germline loops: CDR1 SQVTM, CDR2 ANQGSEA. CDR3 length: 15 amino acids.